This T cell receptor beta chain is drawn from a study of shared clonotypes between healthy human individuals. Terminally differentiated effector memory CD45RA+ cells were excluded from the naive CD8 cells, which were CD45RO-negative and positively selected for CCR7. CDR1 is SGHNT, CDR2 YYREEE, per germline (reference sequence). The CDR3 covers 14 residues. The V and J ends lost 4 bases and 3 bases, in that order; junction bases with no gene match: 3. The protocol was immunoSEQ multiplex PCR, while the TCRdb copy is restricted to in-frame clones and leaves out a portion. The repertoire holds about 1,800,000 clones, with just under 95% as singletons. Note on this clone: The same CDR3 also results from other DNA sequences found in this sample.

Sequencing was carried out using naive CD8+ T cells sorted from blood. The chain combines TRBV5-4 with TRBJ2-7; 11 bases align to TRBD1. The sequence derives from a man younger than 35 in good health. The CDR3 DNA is TGTGCCAGCAGCCCGGGGACAGGGGGCTACGAGCAGTACTTC. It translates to CASSPGTGGYEQYF.